This T cell receptor beta chain was observed in a study of PD-1 blockade in classical Hodgkin lymphoma. Study as a whole: Once every 2 weeks, patients received intravenous nivolumab at 3 mg/kg. Study results and caveats: Whereas CD4+ TCR diversity had risen significantly by C4D1, CD8+ TCR diversity had not.

Method: immunoSEQ multiplex PCR; TCRdb's copy keeps in-frame clones and lacks some. The repertoire includes under 80,000 clones, 70% to 80% of them detected once, and less than 9.5% sits in the top ten. Germline CDR1 is KGHSH and CDR2 is LQKENI. The CDR3 spans 15 residues. V was pared by 4 bases and J by 0 bases, with 13 bases between. A remark on this clone: What it binds is unknown.

Every patient was affected by relapse after autologous stem cell transplantation, while exposure to brentuximab vedotin was not uniform. V usage is TRBV18 and J usage is TRBJ2-7, with D possibly called TRBD1 or TRBD2 (5 bases each). This material consisted of peripheral blood mononuclear cells (PBMCs), taken before the second cycle of nivolumab. The origin of this receptor is a human donor with classical Hodgkin lymphoma. This chain's CDR3 is CASSLRDGFSYEQYF. In DNA form, the CDR3 reads TGTGCCAGCTCACTCCGGGACGGCTTCTCCTACGAGCAGTACTTC.